This T cell receptor beta chain was sequenced in a study of OX40 agonist ivuxolimab in advanced cancers. Points from the study as a whole: Dose levels from 0.1 to 3.0 mg/kg saw CD4+ and CD8+ blood T cells expand clonally by week 6.

Remarks on this clone: What it recognizes is unknown.

The method was immunoSEQ multiplex PCR; TCRdb's version includes in-frame clones alone and lacks a portion of them. The profile shows about 150,000 clones, 90% to 95% of them singletons. This specimen consisted of CD4+ or CD8+ T cells sorted from blood, obtained in a trial of the OX40 agonist ivuxolimab. The sequence derives from an adult with an advanced solid tumor such as melanoma, head and neck, liver or kidney cancer.

CDR3 loop: CASSQTTKETQYF. In nucleotides, the CDR3 is TGTGCCAGCAGCCAAACGACAAAAGAGACCCAGTACTTC. The genes are TRBV7-9 and TRBJ2-5; D remains unclear. The CDR3 has 13 residues. V lost 5 bases, J lost 3 bases, and 10 bases lay in between. Germline CDR1 and CDR2: SEHNR and FQNEAQ (reference sequence). Full variable domain (outside the CDR3, taken from reference TRBV7-9 and TRBJ2-5): DTGVSQNPRHKITKRGQNVTFRCDPISEHNRLYWYRQTLGQGPEFLTYFQNEAQLEKSRLLSDRFSAERPKGSFSTLEIQRTEQGDSAMYLCASSQTTKETQYFGPGTRLLVL.